The entry below describes one T cell receptor beta chain. What it recognizes is unknown. These data belong to a study of shared clonotypes between healthy human individuals. Looked up from germline, CDR1 is GTSNPN and CDR2 is SVGIG (reference sequence). The CDR3 consists of 19 residues. The J segment lost 0 bases and the V segment lost 1 base, leaving 13 bases of the junction unmatched. General observations from the study: The study found lower generation probabilities in non-shared clonotypes than in those shared by all four donors. Incomplete sequencing of sorted subsets was indicated by rarefaction despite large depth.

Genomic DNA from each subset was divided evenly over several immunoSEQ plates. Data came from immunoSEQ multiplex PCR; TCRdb stores just in-frame clones and leaves some out. In the table there are about 2.2 million clones, just over 90% of which are singletons. Naivety among CD8 cells was defined by CD45RO negativity and positive CCR7 selection, thereby excluding terminally differentiated effector memory CD45RA+ cells. Nashville, Tennessee was home to all donors, who were Caucasian adults. J is TRBJ2-1 and V is TRBV30; TRBD2 matches 9 bases. Sequenced material: naive CD8+ T cells from PBMCs. The TCR comes from a man aged 18 to 29 in good health. Some clones in this sample may be carry-over from other donors' samples. CDR3 sequence: CAWSGGTSRINRSYNEQFF. CDR3 DNA sequence: TGTGCCTGGAGTGGGGGGACTAGCAGGATCAACCGCTCCTACAATGAGCAGTTCTTC.